This T cell receptor beta chain was documented in a study of shared clonotypes between healthy human individuals. Whole-study results and caveats: The small donor group covered limited genetic and exposure diversity. Memory subsets had estimated richness that was generally smaller than that of naive subsets. The expectation was that sequencing depth would affect clonotype sharing among donors.

The method was immunoSEQ multiplex PCR; TCRdb's version includes in-frame clones alone and lacks a portion of them. This table holds 1,400,000 or so clones, approximately 98.5% found once. Only Caucasian adults living in Nashville, Tennessee served as donors. About this clone: Its antigen is unknown.

Germline V gene data show CDR1 as SGHKS and CDR2 as YYEKEE (reference sequence). This CDR3 comprises 11 residues. Deletions cut 3 bases from V and 15 bases from J, with 13 bases between. This TCR came from a young man in good health. Material: naive CD4+ T cells sorted from blood. As for subset: CD45RA+ positively selected. This chain uses TRBV5-5 with TRBJ2-1, with D unresolved. The CDR3 region has the DNA TGTGCCAGCAGCTCCGTTTTCGGTGCGTTCTTC. Residues: CASSSVFGAFF.